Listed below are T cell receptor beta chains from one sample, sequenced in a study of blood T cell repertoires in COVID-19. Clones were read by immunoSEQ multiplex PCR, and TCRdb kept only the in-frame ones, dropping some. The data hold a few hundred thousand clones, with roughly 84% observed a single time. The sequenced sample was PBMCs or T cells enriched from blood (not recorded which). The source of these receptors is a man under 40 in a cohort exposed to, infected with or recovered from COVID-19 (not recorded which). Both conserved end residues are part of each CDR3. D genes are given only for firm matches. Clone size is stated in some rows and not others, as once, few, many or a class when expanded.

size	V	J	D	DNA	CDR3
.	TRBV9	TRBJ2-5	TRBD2	TGTGCCAGCAGCGTACAGAAAGGTCGGACGGGAGGAGAGACCCAGTACTTC	CASSVQKGRTGGETQYF
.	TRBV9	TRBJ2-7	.	TGTGCCAGCAGCGTAGGTTCTTCCCCCCCCTACGAGCAGTACTTC	CASSVGSSPPYEQYF
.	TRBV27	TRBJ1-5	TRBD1	TGTGCCAGCAGTTCCCTTCAGACAGGGGGGCAGCCCCAGCATTTT	CASSSLQTGGQPQHF
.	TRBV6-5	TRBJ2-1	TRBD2	TGTGCCAGCAGTCCACTAGCGGGAGGGCCCTATGAGCAGTTCTTC	CASSPLAGGPYEQFF
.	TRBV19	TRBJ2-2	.	TGTGCCAGTAGTATCGGGTTAGCCGGGGAGCTGTTTTTT	CASSIGLAGELFF
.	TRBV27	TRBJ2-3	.	TGTGCCAGCAGTTTATCGGGGGGTTTTAGCACAGATACGCAGTATTTT	CASSLSGGFSTDTQYF
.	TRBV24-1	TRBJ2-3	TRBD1	TGTGCCACCAGTGATTTGCGGGACAGGGAAACTAGCACAGATACGCAGTATTTT	CATSDLRDRETSTDTQYF
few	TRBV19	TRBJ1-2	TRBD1	TGTGCCAGTAGGATTCCGGACAGGGCGAAGGGCTACACCTTC	CASRIPDRAKGYTF
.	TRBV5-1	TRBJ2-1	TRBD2	TGCGCCAGCAGCTTAAGCGGGAGCAACTACAATGAGCAGTTCTTC	CASSLSGSNYNEQFF
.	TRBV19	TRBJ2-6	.	TGTGCCAGTTTAGGGGGTTTCCCCACCTCTGGGGCCAACGTCCTGACTTTC	CASLGGFPTSGANVLTF
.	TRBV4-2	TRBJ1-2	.	TGTGCCAGCAGCCCTTTCGAGGTGAAGGGGTTGGACTATGGCTACACCTTC	CASSPFEVKGLDYGYTF
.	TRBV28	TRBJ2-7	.	TGTGCCAGCAGTCCCAACAGGGCCTACGAGCAGTACTTC	CASSPNRAYEQYF
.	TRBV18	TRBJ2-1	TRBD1	TGTGCCAGCTCACCGTCCCGCTATTCTGGTGAGGGGGCAAGGTCCAGCAATGAGCAGTTCTTC	CASSPSRYSGEGARSSNEQFF
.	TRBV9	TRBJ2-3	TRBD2	TGTGCCAGCAGCGTAGATGAAGCGGGAGAGCAAGATACGCAGTATTTT	CASSVDEAGEQDTQYF
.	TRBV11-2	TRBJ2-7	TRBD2	TGTGCCAGCAGCTTAAAAGGGACTAGCGGGACCTACGAGCAGTACTTC	CASSLKGTSGTYEQYF
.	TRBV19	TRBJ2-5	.	TGTGCCAGCCGACACGATCAAGAGACCCAGTACTTC	CASRHDQETQYF
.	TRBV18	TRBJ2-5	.	TGTGCCAGCTCACCACCGACTAGGCGGGAGACCCAGTACTTC	CASSPPTRRETQYF
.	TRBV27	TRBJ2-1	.	TGTGCCAGCAGTACGACAGTCGCCTACAATGAGCAGTTCTTC	CASSTTVAYNEQFF
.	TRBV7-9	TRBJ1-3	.	TGTGCCAGCAGCGGATCACAGGGACCGATTGGCACCATATATTTT	CASSGSQGPIGTIYF
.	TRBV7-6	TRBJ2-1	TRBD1	TGTGCCAGCAGCTCTCTCCCCGGGACAGCCCTCAATGAGCAGTTCTTC	CASSSLPGTALNEQFF
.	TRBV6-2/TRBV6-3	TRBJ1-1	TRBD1	TGTGCCAGCAGTAACCCCCCGGGACAGGGGGCCCAAGCTTTCTTT	CASSNPPGQGAQAFF
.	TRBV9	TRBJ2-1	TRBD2	TGTGCCAGCAGCGTAGAGGGGACTAGCGGGAGGGGCGAGCAGTTCTTC	CASSVEGTSGRGEQFF
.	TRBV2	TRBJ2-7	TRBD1	TGTGCCAGCAGTGACAGACAGGGGGTTCCCTACGAGCAGTACTTC	CASSDRQGVPYEQYF
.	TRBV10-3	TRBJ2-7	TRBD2	TGTGCCATCAGTGAGAAAGGACTAGCGGGGGGCGAGCAGTACTTC	CAISEKGLAGGEQYF
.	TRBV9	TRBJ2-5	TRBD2	TGTGCCAGCAGCGTAGGGACTAGCGGAGGGGTCGTCACCCAGTACTTC	CASSVGTSGGVVTQYF
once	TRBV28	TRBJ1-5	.	TGTGCCAGCAGTTTATCTGGCAGGGGAGGGAATCAGCCCCAGCATTTT	CASSLSGRGGNQPQHF
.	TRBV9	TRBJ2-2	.	TGTGCCAGCAGCGTTCATACCGGAGGGATCAACACCGGGGAGCTGTTTTTT	CASSVHTGGINTGELFF
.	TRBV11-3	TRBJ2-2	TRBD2	TGTGCCAGCAGCGAGACTAGCGGGAAGGTGAACACCGGGGAGCTGTTTTTT	CASSETSGKVNTGELFF
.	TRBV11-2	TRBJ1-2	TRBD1	TGTGCCAGCAGCCGGGACAGGGGAGTTGGCTACACCTTC	CASSRDRGVGYTF
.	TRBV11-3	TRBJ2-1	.	TGTGCCAGCAGCTTCGGAGGGAATTACAATGAGCAGTTCTTC	CASSFGGNYNEQFF
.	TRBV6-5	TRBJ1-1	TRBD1	TGTGCCAGCAGTTATCGGACAGGGTTAGAGACTGAAGCTTTCTTT	CASSYRTGLETEAFF
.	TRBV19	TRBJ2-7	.	TGTGCCAGTAGCTTACAGGGTTACGAGCAGTACTTC	CASSLQGYEQYF
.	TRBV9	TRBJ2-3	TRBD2	TGTGCCAGCAGCGCAAGCGGGAGGAGCACAGATACGCAGTATTTT	CASSASGRSTDTQYF
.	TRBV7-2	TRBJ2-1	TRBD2	TGTGCCAGCAGCCTCTGGGGGGGTAATGAGCAGTTCTTC	CASSLWGGNEQFF
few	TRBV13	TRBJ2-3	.	TGTGCCAGCAGCGAAATGCGGGGGCTTGGGAGCACAGATACGCAGTATTTT	CASSEMRGLGSTDTQYF
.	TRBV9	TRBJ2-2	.	TGTGCCAGCAGCGTACCTAGGGACTTCTTCAACACCGGGGAGCTGTTTTTT	CASSVPRDFFNTGELFF
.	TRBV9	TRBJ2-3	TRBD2	TGTGCCAGCAAGCTGACTAGCGGGAGTGGAGATACGCAGTATTTT	CASKLTSGSGDTQYF
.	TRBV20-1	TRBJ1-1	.	TGCAGTGCTGGACAACAGGGCTCGGCTTTCTTT	CSAGQQGSAFF
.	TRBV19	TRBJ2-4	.	TGTGCCAGTTCGGACTCGAGCCCTCCCAATGACATTCAGTACTTC	CASSDSSPPNDIQYF
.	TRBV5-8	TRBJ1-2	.	TGTGCCAGCAGCGGTGACAGTACGGCTTTCTATGGCTACACCTTC	CASSGDSTAFYGYTF
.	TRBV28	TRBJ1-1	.	TGTGCCAGCAGTTTCGCGGGTACTGAAGCTTTCTTT	CASSFAGTEAFF
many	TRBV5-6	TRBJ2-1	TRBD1	TGTGCCAGCAGCTTCGGGACAGGGAAACCTGAGCAGTTCTTC	CASSFGTGKPEQFF
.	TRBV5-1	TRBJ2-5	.	TGCGCCAGCAGCTTATCAGGAGGCTTGCGAGAGACCCAGTACTTC	CASSLSGGLRETQYF